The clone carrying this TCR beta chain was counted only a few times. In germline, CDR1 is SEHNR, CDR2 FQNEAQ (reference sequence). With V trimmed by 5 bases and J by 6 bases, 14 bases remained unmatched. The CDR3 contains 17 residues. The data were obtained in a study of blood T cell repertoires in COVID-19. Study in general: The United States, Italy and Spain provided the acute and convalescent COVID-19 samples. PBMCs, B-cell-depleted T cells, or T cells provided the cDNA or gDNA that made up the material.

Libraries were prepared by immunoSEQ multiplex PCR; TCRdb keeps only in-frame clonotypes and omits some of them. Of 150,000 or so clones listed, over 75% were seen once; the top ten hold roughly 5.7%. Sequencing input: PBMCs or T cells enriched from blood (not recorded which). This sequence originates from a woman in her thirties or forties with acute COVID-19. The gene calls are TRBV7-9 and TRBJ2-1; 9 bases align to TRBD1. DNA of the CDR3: TGTGCCAGCAGCCAGTACGTAGGACAGGGGATCCGCAATGAGCAGTTCTTC. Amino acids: CASSQYVGQGIRNEQFF. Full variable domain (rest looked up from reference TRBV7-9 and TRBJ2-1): DTGVSQNPRHKITKRGQNVTFRCDPISEHNRLYWYRQTLGQGPEFLTYFQNEAQLEKSRLLSDRFSAERPKGSFSTLEIQRTEQGDSAMYLCASSQYVGQGIRNEQFFGPGTRLTVL.